The 26 T cell receptor beta chains given below trace back to one sample, sequenced in a study of T-cell reconstitution after alpha-beta-depleted transplantation in children. As it was prepared, the TCRbeta library received unique molecular identifiers. One entry per CDR3 protein, called by TCRdb with MiXCR from the PCR reads. The table has 250,000 to 400,000 distinct CDR3 sequences, about a quarter seen once. The sample consisted of PBMCs, mostly from graft donor cells, taken 180 days after TCRalphabeta/CD19-depleted stem cell transplant. The receptors derive from a male patient younger than 18 who had a stem cell transplant for acute lymphoblastic leukemia, so the T cells may come from the graft donor.

The chain is built from TRBV11-1 and TRBJ2-1; 13 bases align to TRBD2. Germline lookup yields CDR1 SGHAT and CDR2 FQDESV (reference sequence). CDR3 length equals 18 residues. With 5 bases clipped from V and 0 bases from J, the junction kept 7 bases outside the gene matches. The CDR3 DNA sequence: TGTGCCAGCAGCAAGTGGACTAGCGGGAGAGTCTCCTACAATGAGCAGTTCTTC. It is translated as CASSKWTSGRVSYNEQFF.

The chain has TRBV20-1 and TRBJ1-5; D gene unclear. CDR1 and CDR2 (germline): DFQATT, SNEGSKA (reference sequence). V was pared by 1 base and J by 0 bases, with 7 bases between. The CDR3 totals 14 residues. This CDR3 reads CSARVGLSNQPQHF. The CDR3 nucleotides read TGCAGTGCTAGAGTGGGCCTTAGCAATCAGCCCCAGCATTTT.

In this sample, this clonotype turned up a few times. The J gene is TRBJ1-5, the V gene TRBV15; perhaps TRBD1 as D (5 bases). The CDR3 sequence is 14 residues long. Germline CDR1 is LNHNV and CDR2 is YYDKDF (reference sequence). Trimming cost V 3 bases and J 3 bases, with 9 bases left between them. In DNA, the CDR3 is TGTGCCACCAGCAGGGAGACAGTCAATCAGCCCCAGCATTTT. This codes for CATSRETVNQPQHF.

The chain joins TRBV24-1 to TRBJ2-2, with 9 bases aligning to TRBD1. This CDR3 is built from 14 residues. V gave up 7 bases and J gave up 5 bases; unmatched junction bases: 4. The germline V gene has CDR1 KGHDR and CDR2 SFDVKD. The CDR3: CATRGQGVTGELFF. DNA of the CDR3: TGTGCCACCAGGGGACAGGGAGTAACCGGGGAGCTGTTTTTT.

This sequence joins TRBV10-3 and TRBJ2-1; D perhaps matches TRBD2 (7 bases). Looked up from germline, CDR1 is ENHRY and CDR2 is SYGVKD. The CDR3 is 17 amino acids. V lost 6 bases, J lost 7 bases, and 25 bases lay in between. The CDR3 reads CAISPNLTRGRGNEQFF. The CDR3 DNA is TGTGCCATCAGCCCTAACCTGACTAGGGGGAGGGGAAATGAGCAGTTCTTC.

The chain couples TRBV20-1 to TRBJ1-5; D is unresolved. Looked up from germline, CDR1 is DFQATT and CDR2 is SNEGSKA (reference sequence). The CDR3 has 15 residues. Trimming pared 3 bases from V and 1 base from J, leaving 13 bases between. CDR3 DNA: TGCAGTGCTAGTTGGAGGGTGGGCAGCAATCAGCCCCAGCATTTT. This codes for CSASWRVGSNQPQHF.

This clonotype has just a few counts. The V and J genes are TRBV4-1 and TRBJ2-2, with 7 positions matching TRBD2. Germline CDR1 is MGHRA and CDR2 is YSYEKL. Trimming took 1 base from V and 2 from J; bases not matched to a gene: 10. The CDR3 covers 18 residues. The CDR3, as DNA: TGCGCCAGCAGCCAAGGCGCGGGAGCGAGGAACAACACCGGGGAGCTGTTTTTT. Protein: CASSQGAGARNNTGELFF.

The V gene is TRBV4-1, the J gene TRBJ2-1; D not certain. Looked up from germline, CDR1 is MGHRA and CDR2 is YSYEKL. Trimming cost V 8 bases and J 1 base, with 12 bases left between them. The CDR3 is made up of 14 amino acids. The CDR3 DNA reads TGCGCCAGCCGCCGATTGGGGTCCTACAATGAGCAGTTCTTC. Translated: CASRRLGSYNEQFF.

This clonotype has just a few counts. The chain is built from TRBV14 and TRBJ2-5; D is unclear. CDR3 length: 16 residues. V lost 1 base and J 1 base, leaving 13 bases between the germline ends. Germline V CDR1 and CDR2: SGHDN, FVKESK. CDR3 residues: CASSQGFLPFQETQYF. In DNA form, the CDR3 reads TGTGCCAGCAGCCAAGGTTTCCTACCCTTCCAAGAGACCCAGTACTTC.

The table lists this clonotype with many counts. The genes are TRBV19 and TRBJ1-5; 8 bases map to TRBD1. Unmatched junction bases numbered 6, after V lost 1 base and J lost 7 bases. This CDR3 is 15 amino acids long. Germline CDR1 LNHDA, CDR2 SQIVND (reference sequence). DNA for the CDR3: TGTGCCAGTAGTATAGGAACAGGGGGAAGACAGCCCCAGCATTTT. This gives the protein CASSIGTGGRQPQHF.

This clonotype was counted between two and nine times. This rearrangement joins TRBV27 to TRBJ2-7; 7 nucleotides align to TRBD1. Per the germline V gene, CDR1 is MNHEY and CDR2 is SMNVEV (reference sequence). This CDR3 region has 15 residues. V shed 3 bases and J 1 base; nucleotides not matched to a gene: 6. CDR3 loop: CASSFGDRVSYEQYF. DNA of the CDR3: TGTGCCAGCAGTTTCGGGGACAGAGTGTCCTACGAGCAGTACTTC.

The CDR3: CASSPVWGDTQYF. The CDR3 DNA is TGTGCCAGCAGTCCCGTCTGGGGAGATACGCAGTATTTT. The chain carries TRBV6-4 and TRBJ2-3; D remains unclear. Trimming cost V 5 bases and J 5 bases, with 11 bases left between them. CDR3 length: 13 amino acids. The germline CDR1 and CDR2 sequences are MRHNA and SNTAGT.

This chain uses TRBV9 with TRBJ2-7, with 10 bases fitting TRBD2. From germline, CDR1 is SGDLS and CDR2 YYNGEE. The V segment lost 0 bases and the J segment 2 bases; nucleotides outside the gene matches: 11. This CDR3 contains 18 residues. CDR3 region: CASSVGPASGSGTYEQYF. CDR3 nucleotide sequence: TGTGCCAGCAGCGTAGGTCCGGCTAGCGGGAGCGGCACCTACGAGCAGTACTTC.

The chain recombines TRBV18 with TRBJ2-7, with TRBD2 identical over 10 bases. The trim removed 5 bases at V and 2 bases at J, leaving 6 bases unmatched. This CDR3 region has 15 residues. CDR1 KGHSH and CDR2 LQKENI come from the germline V gene. CDR3 DNA sequence: TGTGCCAGCTCATCGGAGAGCGGGAGGGCCTACGAGCAGTACTTC. Translating gives CASSSESGRAYEQYF. The full variable domain, rest sourced from reference TRBV18 and TRBJ2-7, is NAGVMQNPRHLVRRRGQEARLRCSPMKGHSHVYWYRQLPEEGLKFMVYLQKENIIDESGMPKERFSAEFPKEGPSILRIQQVVRGDSAAYFCASSSESGRAYEQYFGPGTRLTVT.

In its sample, this clonotype was seen a few times. J is TRBJ2-3 and V is TRBV2; the D is unclear. Between the trimmed V and J ends, which lost 6 bases and 1 base, there was a span of 14 bases. The CDR3 is 15 amino acids. Germline V gene sequence: CDR1 SNHLY, CDR2 FYNNEI. The CDR3 reads CASSDRTLGTDTQYF. Written as DNA, the CDR3 is TGTGCCAGCAGCGATAGGACCCTTGGCACAGATACGCAGTATTTT.

This clonotype was detected a few times. An end of the junction does not agree with germline; a read error may underlie this. The rearrangement joins TRBV5-1 to TRBJ2-7; D assignment may be TRBD1 or TRBD2 (6 bases each). This CDR3 is built from 15 residues. Germline CDR1 and CDR2: SGHRS and YFSETQ. CDR3 DNA: TGTGCCAGCAGCTTAAGGGGGGCGGGACCGTACGAGCAGTACTTC. This codes for CASSLRGAGPYEQYF.

This clonotype has more than one count but fewer than ten. V is TRBV14 and J is TRBJ2-5; possible D gene TRBD2, 5 bases. The CDR3 extends over 17 amino acids. Germline loops: CDR1 SGHDN, CDR2 FVKESK. Trimming removed 0 bases from V and 5 bases from J, with 19 bases in between. CDR3 DNA: TGTGCCAGCAGCCAAGAGTTTGAGGGCAATCTTGAGGAGACCCAGTACTTC. As protein: CASSQEFEGNLEETQYF.

In its sample, this clonotype was seen a few times. The chain couples TRBV18 to TRBJ1-3; 8 nucleotides align to TRBD1. J lost 2 bases, V lost 2 bases, and 5 bases had no gene match. From germline, CDR1 is KGHSH and CDR2 LQKENI. This CDR3 spans 16 amino acids. The CDR3 coding sequence is TGTGCCAGCTCACCATGGGGACAGGCAACTGGAAACACCATATATTTT. Encoded protein: CASSPWGQATGNTIYF.

CDR3 region: CASGTGTKSSTDTQYF. The CDR3 DNA reads TGTGCCAGCGGGACTGGAACGAAATCTAGCACAGATACGCAGTATTTT. This chain links TRBV7-3 with TRBJ2-3; D perhaps matches TRBD2 (6 bases). V was cut by 8 bases and J by 0 bases, with 18 bases left in between. The germline V gene encodes CDR1 SGHTA and CDR2 FQGTGA. The CDR3 is made up of 16 amino acids. Full variable domain (rest looked up from reference TRBV7-3 and TRBJ2-3): GAGVSQTPSNKVTEKGKYVELRCDPISGHTALYWYRQSLGQGPEFLIYFQGTGAADDSGLPNDRFFAVRPEGSVSTLKIQRTERGDSAVYLCASGTGTKSSTDTQYFGPGTRLTVL.

This clonotype was counted only a few times. The genes are TRBV12-3 or TRBV12-4 and TRBJ1-5; 7 bases fit TRBD1. J gave up 3 bases and V 6 bases, and 8 bases lay outside the gene matches. The CDR3 consists of 15 residues. The CDR3 DNA sequence: TGTGCCAGCAGCGTCGGGGACAGCCACAATCAGCCCCAGCATTTT. Protein product: CASSVGDSHNQPQHF.

The chain carries TRBV5-1 and TRBJ2-7; the D gene could be TRBD1 or TRBD2 (5 bases each). Trimming shortened V by 2 bases and J by 4 bases, and 13 bases separated the two germline ends. The CDR3 spans 14 residues. Germline V lookup: CDR1 SGHRS, CDR2 YFSETQ. This CDR3 is CASSLNGAPYEQYF. As DNA, the CDR3 is TGCGCCAGCAGCTTAAACGGGGCCCCTTACGAGCAGTACTTC.

The sample holds a few counts of this clonotype. The chain carries TRBV5-1 and TRBJ1-4; 7 bases are shared with TRBD1. Germline V gene lookup returns CDR1 SGHRS and CDR2 YFSETQ. Trimming at V came to 6 bases and at J to 2 bases, leaving 7 bases not matched to a gene. This CDR3 is 15 amino acids long. The CDR3 loop is CASTQGGTTNEKLFF. DNA for the CDR3: TGCGCCAGCACCCAGGGGGGGACTACTAATGAAAAACTGTTTTTT.

The table lists this clonotype with a few counts. CDR3 sequence (DNA): TGTGCCAGCAGCCGAGGTTTAGCGGGAGCGGGTCGGACCGGGGAGCTGTTTTTT. This sequence encodes CASSRGLAGAGRTGELFF. The chain employs TRBV11-2 and TRBJ2-2; 9 bases match TRBD2. CDR3 length: 18 residues. Germline-derived CDR1 and CDR2 are SGHAT and FQNNGV. The trim removed 5 bases at V and 5 bases at J, leaving 15 bases unmatched.

The rearrangement links TRBV15 to TRBJ2-1; D unclear. Looked up from germline, CDR1 is LNHNV and CDR2 is YYDKDF (reference sequence). Between the trimmed V and J ends, which lost 3 bases and 0 bases, there was a span of 15 bases. The CDR3 sequence is 17 residues long. CDR3 bases: TGTGCCACCAGCAGTAAACTACCGGTCCACTCCTACAATGAGCAGTTCTTC. It translates to CATSSKLPVHSYNEQFF.

This clonotype was seen a few times. This chain connects TRBV7-9 to TRBJ2-7, with 8 positions matching TRBD1. Germline V gene lookup returns CDR1 SEHNR and CDR2 FQNEAQ (reference sequence). This CDR3 region has 16 residues. J gave up 2 bases and V 5 bases, and 11 bases lay outside the gene matches. In nucleotides, the CDR3 is TGTGCCAGCAGCGCACTATGGACAGGGTCGCCCTACGAGCAGTACTTC. This sequence encodes CASSALWTGSPYEQYF. The whole variable domain, remainder taken from reference TRBV7-9 and TRBJ2-7, is DTGVSQNPRHKITKRGQNVTFRCDPISEHNRLYWYRQTLGQGPEFLTYFQNEAQLEKSRLLSDRFSAERPKGSFSTLEIQRTEQGDSAMYLCASSALWTGSPYEQYFGPGTRLTVT.

This chain uses TRBV5-5 with TRBJ2-5; TRBD2 matches 11 bases. The CDR3 has 18 residues. After removal of 1 base from V and 5 bases from J, the junction contained 13 bases not matched to a gene. CDR1 is SGHKS and CDR2 is YYEKEE in the germline V gene (reference sequence). Written as DNA, the CDR3 is TGTGCCAGCAGCTTGAAGGGACTAGCGGTTTATTGGGAGGAGACCCAGTACTTC. Its protein product is CASSLKGLAVYWEETQYF.